This T cell receptor beta chain was sequenced during a study of T cells after yellow fever vaccination. Study results and limitations: It was the secondary response that reached its peak faster, day 5 versus 15, but it was weaker.

TCRdb re-derived calls from the 5' RACE reads in MiXCR, one entry per CDR3 protein. The sample holds around 310,000 distinct CDR3 sequences, roughly 3.5% seen once. The length of the CDR3 is 17 residues. Germline lookup yields CDR1 SEHNR and CDR2 FQNEAQ (reference sequence). Trimming shortened V by 5 bases and J by 0 bases, and 19 bases separated the two germline ends. Concerning this clonotype itself: Antigen unknown.

The chain combines TRBV7-9 with TRBJ2-5; no firm D call. This specimen consisted of PBMCs, obtained on the day of the yellow fever booster vaccination. The source of this sequence is a man aged 18-30 years who received the YFV17D yellow fever vaccine. The CDR3 nucleotides read TGTGCCAGCAGCCCTAGGACCGGTCGAGTGAACCAAGAGACCCAGTACTTC. It is translated as CASSPRTGRVNQETQYF.